The 31 T cell receptor beta chains below come from one sample, sequenced in a study of technical replicates of blood from a handful of donors. Clones were read by immunoSEQ multiplex PCR, and TCRdb kept only the in-frame ones, dropping some. The sample holds 65,000 to 80,000 clones, roughly 98% seen once. The specimen was T cells isolated from PBMCs. The receptor source for this set is a human donor in good health.

This chain uses TRBV11-2 with TRBJ1-1; D possibly corresponds to TRBD1 (6 bases). V was pared by 2 bases and J by 5 bases, with 15 bases between. Germline values: CDR1 SGHAT, CDR2 FQNNGV. The CDR3 runs 15 residues. CDR3 protein: CASSLSQRGGTEAFF. The CDR3, as DNA: TGTGCCAGCAGCTTAAGTCAAAGGGGGGGGACTGAAGCTTTCTTT.

CDR3 sequence (DNA): TGCGCCAGCAGCTGGATTAGCGGGAGAATGACAGATACGCAGTATTTT. This codes for CASSWISGRMTDTQYF. This sequence joins TRBV5-1 and TRBJ2-3; 9 bases match TRBD2. The junction had 8 bases not matched to a gene; V was cut back by 3 bases and J by 3 bases. The germline CDR1 and CDR2 sequences are SGHRS and YFSETQ. This CDR3 is built from 16 residues.

The V and J genes are TRBV6-5 and TRBJ2-2, with 7 nucleotides matching TRBD2. The CDR3 extends over 15 amino acids. After removal of 6 bases from V and 2 bases from J, the junction contained 6 bases not matched to a gene. CDR1 is MNHEY, CDR2 SVGAGI, per germline. The CDR3 here is CASRLTAGNTGELFF. The CDR3 nucleotides are TGTGCCAGCAGACTGACAGCGGGAAACACCGGGGAGCTGTTTTTT.

The gene calls are TRBV7-9 and TRBJ1-2, with D maybe TRBD1 (5 bases). The V gene lost 4 bases and the J gene lost 12 bases, with 18 bases spanning the gap. Germline V gene data show CDR1 as SEHNR and CDR2 as FQNEAQ (reference sequence). The CDR3 runs to 13 residues. The CDR3 protein is CASSSIYRLGHTF. In nucleotides, the CDR3 is TGTGCCAGCAGCTCCATATACAGGTTAGGGCACACCTTC.

The chain joins TRBV7-2 to TRBJ2-7, with D uncertain. The CDR3 covers 13 residues. The V gene lost 0 bases and the J gene lost 5 bases, with 8 bases spanning the gap. In germline, CDR1 is SGHTA, CDR2 FQGNSA. CDR3 sequence (DNA): TGTGCCAGCAGCTTAGCACCGACTCACGAGCAGTACTTC. It specifies CASSLAPTHEQYF.

Comments on this clone: The junction differs from germline at one of its ends, possibly a read error. V usage is TRBV10-3 and J usage is TRBJ2-5, with D unresolved. The CDR3 is 12 amino acids. Germline V gene sequence: CDR1 ENHRY, CDR2 SYGVKD. DNA for the CDR3: TGTGCCATCAGTGAGACTGTAGAGGCCCAGTACTTC. Translated: CAISETVEAQYF.

The V gene is TRBV29-1, the J gene TRBJ2-7, with 9 positions matching TRBD2. Germline V gives CDR1 SQVTM, CDR2 ANQGSEA. The ends lost 4 bases at V and 3 bases at J; junction bases unmatched: 1. The CDR3 runs to 12 residues. CDR3 in amino acids: CSVGSGSYEQYF. The CDR3 nucleotides read TGCAGCGTTGGTAGCGGGAGCTACGAGCAGTACTTC.

The chain couples TRBV7-3 to TRBJ2-7; 7 bases align to TRBD2. V dropped 5 bases and J dropped 7; count of bases not matched to a gene: 14. Per germline, CDR1 SGHTA and CDR2 FQGTGA. The CDR3 spans 15 residues. In DNA form, the CDR3 reads TGTGCCAGCAGCCCTGGACTAGAGAGGACTAGAGAGCAGTACTTC. Translating gives CASSPGLERTREQYF.

This chain uses TRBV7-8 with TRBJ2-7; D perhaps matches TRBD2 (6 bases). Germline values: CDR1 SGHVS, CDR2 FQNEAQ. The V and J ends lost 1 base and 6 bases respectively, with 19 bases between them. This CDR3 has 16 amino acids. CDR3 protein: CASSLETAGPRSEQYF. The CDR3 DNA reads TGTGCCAGCAGCTTAGAGACGGCGGGACCCCGAAGCGAGCAGTACTTC.

The rearrangement links TRBV28 to TRBJ1-1; D call uncertain. Trimming left V 3 bases short and J 0 bases short, with 11 bases between. The germline V gene encodes CDR1 MDHEN and CDR2 SYDVKM. CDR3 length: 15 amino acids. As DNA, the CDR3 is TGTGCCAGCAGTTTCACAGACCTCATGAACACTGAAGCTTTCTTT. It translates to CASSFTDLMNTEAFF.

This chain uses TRBV19 with TRBJ2-2, with 7 bases identical to TRBD2. This CDR3 region has 16 residues. The ends lost 5 bases at V and 3 bases at J; junction bases unmatched: 9. In germline, CDR1 is LNHDA, CDR2 SQIVND (reference sequence). This chain's CDR3 is CASSPKTSRYTGELFF. CDR3 nucleotide sequence: TGTGCCAGTAGTCCTAAGACTAGCCGGTACACCGGGGAGCTGTTTTTT.

CDR3 residues: CASSQELWQGQQETQYF. In nucleotides, the CDR3 is TGCGCCAGCAGCCAAGAATTGTGGCAGGGGCAGCAAGAGACCCAGTACTTC. The chain employs TRBV4-3 and TRBJ2-5, with a tentative D call TRBD1 (6 bases). Trimming stripped 0 bases from V and 2 bases from J, with 16 bases between. Looked up from germline, CDR1 is LGHNA and CDR2 is YSLEER. This CDR3 has 17 residues.

The V and J genes are TRBV18 and TRBJ2-2; 7 bases match TRBD1. The CDR3 is 15 residues long. Germline CDR1 is KGHSH and CDR2 is LQKENI. The V and J ends lost 8 bases and 0 bases, in that order; junction bases with no gene match: 6. Here the CDR3 reads CASTADRTNTGELFF. CDR3 DNA: TGTGCCAGCACAGCGGACAGGACGAACACCGGGGAGCTGTTTTTT.

The V and J genes are TRBV15 and TRBJ2-7, with D perhaps TRBD2 (5 bases). The germline CDR1 and CDR2 sequences are LNHNV and YYDKDF (reference sequence). Deletions cut 0 bases from V and 1 base from J, with 13 bases between. CDR3 length: 16 amino acids. The CDR3 is CATSREKAGTSYEQYF. The CDR3, as DNA: TGTGCCACCAGCAGAGAAAAGGCGGGTACGTCCTACGAGCAGTACTTC.

The V gene is TRBV9, the J gene TRBJ2-1; 14 nucleotides agree with TRBD2. V lost 0 bases and J lost 8; bases outside the gene matches: 4. CDR1 SGDLS and CDR2 YYNGEE come from the germline V gene. The CDR3 is 16 amino acids. CDR3 loop: CASSVAGLAGGYEQFF. The CDR3 region has the DNA TGTGCCAGCAGCGTAGCCGGACTAGCGGGAGGCTATGAGCAGTTCTTC.

The chain joins TRBV7-2 to TRBJ2-1, with D tentatively TRBD2 (5 bases). Trimming took off 0 bases at V and 7 bases at J, with 7 bases between the two ends. This CDR3 comprises 13 residues. CDR1 is SGHTA and CDR2 is FQGNSA in the germline V gene. CDR3 region: CASSLAGSNEQFF. The DNA of the CDR3 is TGTGCCAGCAGCTTAGCGGGGAGTAATGAGCAGTTCTTC.

This clone was recorded once. The chain links TRBV29-1 to TRBJ2-3, with a possible D match to TRBD1 (6 bases). The CDR3 is made up of 14 amino acids. Trimming left V 6 bases short and J 4 bases short, with 17 bases between. Per germline, CDR1 SQVTM and CDR2 ANQGSEA. The CDR3 coding sequence is TGCAGCGTCCACCGGGACACTCTCCCAGATACGCAGTATTTT. Protein sequence: CSVHRDTLPDTQYF.

The sample holds one count of this clone. The chain couples TRBV6-6 to TRBJ2-1; 7 bases match TRBD2. CDR1 and CDR2 from the germline V gene are MNHNY and SVGAGI (reference sequence). The junction had 12 bases not matched to a gene; V was cut back by 8 bases and J by 8 bases. The CDR3 consists of 14 residues. This CDR3 reads CASRSGGSLYEQFF. The DNA for the CDR3 is TGTGCCAGCCGGTCTGGCGGGAGTTTGTATGAGCAGTTCTTC.

The gene calls are TRBV28 and TRBJ1-2; D not certain. Germline loops: CDR1 MDHEN, CDR2 SYDVKM. Trimming took off 5 bases at V and 3 bases at J, with 13 bases between the two ends. The CDR3 loop spans 14 amino acids. DNA for the CDR3: TGTGCCAGCAGTCCCCACGGGAAGTACTATGGCTACACCTTC. Its protein is CASSPHGKYYGYTF.

This chain links TRBV9 with TRBJ2-1; 9 positions agree with TRBD2. J was trimmed by 2 bases and V by 6 bases; bases with no gene match: 9. The CDR3 contains 16 residues. The germline V gene encodes CDR1 SGDLS and CDR2 YYNGEE. CDR3: CASNAGGLTAYNEQFF. The CDR3 DNA sequence: TGTGCCAGCAACGCGGGAGGGCTTACGGCCTACAATGAGCAGTTCTTC.

The genes are TRBV28 and TRBJ2-7, with 7 positions matching TRBD1. J gave up 6 bases and V 1 base, and 3 bases lay outside the gene matches. CDR3 length equals 13 residues. Germline CDR1 MDHEN, CDR2 SYDVKM. CDR3: CASSLSRQGEQYF. In DNA, the CDR3 is TGTGCCAGCAGTTTATCCCGACAGGGCGAGCAGTACTTC.

The chain has TRBV7-2 and TRBJ1-1; a weak D match, TRBD1 (5 bases). Between the trimmed V and J ends, which lost 3 bases and 0 bases, there was a span of 8 bases. The CDR3 has 14 residues. Per germline, CDR1 SGHTA and CDR2 FQGNSA. The CDR3 loop is CASSFGQLNTEAFF. CDR3 in DNA: TGTGCCAGCAGCTTCGGACAACTGAACACTGAAGCTTTCTTT.

The V and J genes are TRBV28 and TRBJ1-1; 11 bases are shared with TRBD1. CDR3 length equals 15 residues. Trimming cost V 3 bases and J 5 bases; bases outside gene matches: 5. Germline CDR1 and CDR2: MDHEN and SYDVKM. CDR3 residues: CASSFLGQGATEAFF. In DNA, the CDR3 is TGTGCCAGCAGTTTCCTCGGACAGGGGGCAACTGAAGCTTTCTTT.

The chain links TRBV5-1 to TRBJ1-3; a possible D gene is TRBD1 (6 bases). Germline CDR1 reads SGHRS; CDR2 reads YFSETQ. CDR3 length equals 15 residues. Trimming left V 4 bases short and J 2 bases short, with 13 bases between. Written as DNA, the CDR3 is TGCGCCAGCAGCGACCACAGGGACACTGGAAACACCATATATTTT. Protein product: CASSDHRDTGNTIYF.

The V call is TRBV2, the J call TRBJ2-2, with 10 nucleotides matching TRBD2. After removal of 10 bases from V and 6 bases from J, the junction contained 11 bases not matched to a gene. In germline, CDR1 is SNHLY, CDR2 FYNNEI. CDR3 length: 15 residues. The CDR3 nucleotides read TGTGCCAACAAGAGAACTAGCGGGGTCTCCGGGGAGCTGTTTTTT. It translates to CANKRTSGVSGELFF.

This chain joins TRBV29-1 and TRBJ2-3; D is perhaps TRBD2 (6 bases). Germline CDR1 reads SQVTM; CDR2 reads ANQGSEA. V was trimmed by 7 bases and J by 2 bases, leaving 16 bases between them. This CDR3 has 14 amino acids. The DNA of the CDR3 is TGCAGCGCTGATGGGACTGGACTCACAGATACGCAGTATTTT. Translating it yields CSADGTGLTDTQYF.

The rearrangement uses TRBV5-6 and TRBJ2-7; TRBD1 matches 10 bases. After removal of 4 bases from V and 5 bases from J, the junction contained 0 bases not matched to a gene. The CDR3 is 12 residues long. Germline CDR1 reads SGHDT; CDR2 reads YYEEEE. This chain's CDR3 is CASSGTGDEQYF. As DNA, the CDR3 is TGTGCCAGCAGCGGGACAGGGGACGAGCAGTACTTC.

This clone was counted a single time. V is TRBV7-3 and J is TRBJ2-3, with 9 bases fitting TRBD2. The CDR3 contains 16 residues. Trimming cost V 2 bases and J 4 bases; bases outside gene matches: 7. Germline-derived CDR1 and CDR2 are SGHTA and FQGTGA. DNA for the CDR3: TGTGCCAGCAGCTTACTAGCGGGACCAACTTCAGATACGCAGTATTTT. Protein product: CASSLLAGPTSDTQYF.

The chain employs TRBV27 and TRBJ1-1; D is possibly TRBD1 (6 bases). This CDR3 spans 13 amino acids. The V and J ends lost 3 bases and 7 bases respectively, with 12 bases between them. Per the germline V gene, CDR1 is MNHEY and CDR2 is SMNVEV (reference sequence). The CDR3 bases are TGTGCCAGCAGTTTCAGGGGCGCGGGTGAAGCTTTCTTT. Its translation: CASSFRGAGEAFF.

A word on this clone: At one end, the junction sequence differs from germline, possibly due to a read error. This rearrangement joins TRBV6-5 to TRBJ1-3, with no clear D. The length of the CDR3 is 12 residues. Per germline, CDR1 MNHEY and CDR2 SVGAGI. In DNA, the CDR3 is TGTGCCAGCATTGACTCTAGAAACACCATATATTTT. Its translation: CASIDSRNTIYF.

V gene TRBV27 combines with J gene TRBJ2-5; 7 bases agree with TRBD1. CDR3 length: 13 amino acids. The V gene's germline CDR1 is MNHEY and CDR2 SMNVEV (reference sequence). The V and J ends lost 6 bases and 11 bases, in that order; junction bases with no gene match: 12. CDR3 sequence: CASSPFLQGEQYF. DNA for the CDR3: TGTGCCAGCAGCCCCTTCCTTCAGGGGGAGCAGTACTTC.